This T cell receptor (beta chain) stems from a study of shared clonotypes between healthy human individuals. General study findings and limits: Among non-shared clonotypes, generation probabilities were lower than among those shared by all four donors.

Profiling relied on immunoSEQ multiplex PCR, and the TCRdb table lists in-frame clones only, not all of them. The table records approximately 1.9 million clones, around 93% of them present only once. Comments on this clone: The target antigen is unknown.

Terminally differentiated effector memory CD45RA+ cells were excluded by CCR7 positive selection of CD45RO-negative cells. CDR1 MGHRA and CDR2 YSYEKL come from the germline V gene. This CDR3 spans 16 amino acids. Trimming left V 1 base short and J 0 bases short, with 10 bases between. The receptor was derived from a man younger than 35 in good health. Some clones in this sample may be carry-over from other donors' samples. Material for sequencing was naive CD8+ T cells from PBMCs. The chain couples TRBV4-1 to TRBJ1-5; D unresolved. The CDR3 DNA reads TGCGCCAGCAGCCAAGGGGGTGGTTATAGCAATCAGCCCCAGCATTTT. It codes for CASSQGGGYSNQPQHF.